This T cell receptor beta chain was recovered during a study of blood T cell repertoires in COVID-19. This CDR3 has 15 residues. Germline CDR1 and CDR2: SGHRS and YFSETQ. J gave up 8 bases and V 3 bases, and 7 bases lay outside the gene matches. Measured with immunoSEQ multiplex PCR; TCRdb has only the in-frame clones, and not every one. The repertoire holds about 150,000 clones, with less than 90% as singletons. The sequence came from a woman in her 70s with acute or convalescent COVID-19. The rearrangement joins TRBV5-1 to TRBJ1-5; 11 bases are shared with TRBD1. Input material: peripheral blood. This CDR3 reads CASSWTGGPREPQHF. As DNA, the CDR3 is TGCGCCAGCAGCTGGACAGGGGGCCCCCGGGAGCCCCAGCATTTT.